This T cell receptor beta chain is drawn from a study of shared clonotypes between healthy human individuals. Study summary: Every donor yielded three CD4 naive, three CD4 memory, two CD8 naive and one CD8 memory plate.

Profiling relied on immunoSEQ multiplex PCR, and the TCRdb table lists in-frame clones only, not all of them. This sample has roughly 700,000 clones, with around 91% found just once. There are 15 residues in the CDR3. Germline CDR1 and CDR2: MNHEY and SMNVEV (reference sequence). Trimming removed 0 bases at V and 5 bases at J, with 13 bases between. The sequence came from a man younger than 35 in good health. Some clones in this sample may be carry-over from other donors' samples. The chain joins TRBV27 to TRBJ1-1; D is possibly TRBD1 (5 bases). Source material: memory CD8+ T cells from PBMCs. Subset: CD45RO+ cells pooled with CCR7-negative TemRA cells. CDR3 nucleotide sequence: TGTGCCAGCAGTTTATCGATAACCGGGGGGACTGAAGCTTTCTTT. Translated: CASSLSITGGTEAFF.